This T cell receptor (beta chain) was identified in a study of T cell responses to AZD1222 COVID-19 vaccine. For the study at large: Second doses were pooled across both intervals (about 4 or about 12 weeks). Study-wide findings and caveats: Donors were mostly white British, more females; clonal diversity possibly underestimated. None of the repertoires were sampled until the peak T cell response had passed.

Germline CDR1 and CDR2: KGHDR and SFDVKD. This CDR3 comprises 15 residues. The V end was cut by 1 base, the J end by 3 bases, with 11 bases between. Of note for this clone: Its target is unknown.

Profiled with immunoSEQ multiplex PCR; TCRdb holds only in-frame clones, not every one. In the table there are roughly 120,000 clones, 86% of which are singletons. V usage is TRBV24-1 and J usage is TRBJ1-2; D is possibly TRBD1 (5 bases). Material: peripheral blood, obtained on day 0 of AZD1222 vaccination. The clonotype was recovered from an adult in good health. The CDR3 sequence is CATSDLARVHYGYTF. The CDR3 nucleotides read TGTGCCACCAGTGATTTAGCCAGGGTTCACTATGGCTACACCTTC.